These 3 T cell receptor beta chains came from one sample sequenced in a study of neurological immune-mediated disorders. MiXCR, applied by TCRdb to the 5' RACE reads, yields one record per CDR3 protein. This sample has about 20,000 distinct CDR3 sequences, with about 2.6% found just once. The sample taken for sequencing was PBMCs. Receptors were obtained from a woman aged 18-29 years with multiple sclerosis.

The sample holds a few counts of this clonotype. The rearrangement links TRBV9 to TRBJ2-1; possible D gene TRBD2, 5 bases. In germline, CDR1 is SGDLS, CDR2 YYNGEE. Trimming cost V 4 bases and J 9 bases, with 17 bases left between them. The CDR3 spans 14 residues. CDR3 sequence (DNA): TGTGCCAGCAGCCCGCGAACTCGAGGAGGTGAGCAGTTCTTC. This sequence encodes CASSPRTRGGEQFF.

This clonotype was observed at least ten times. The chain combines TRBV20-1 with TRBJ1-1; D possibly corresponds to TRBD1 (6 bases). V lost 3 bases and J lost 4, with 12 bases in between. The CDR3 is 13 residues long. Germline loops: CDR1 DFQATT, CDR2 SNEGSKA (reference sequence). The CDR3 nucleotides read TGCAGTGCTAGGCCCCGAGGGGGCACTGAAGCTTTCTTT. Its protein is CSARPRGGTEAFF.

At least ten counts were recorded for this clonotype. The CDR3 region has the DNA TGCAGTGCTAGGGAGAGGGACGACACCGGGGAGCTGTTTTTT. Protein: CSARERDDTGELFF. The J gene is TRBJ2-2, the V gene TRBV20-1; D assignment may be TRBD1 or TRBD2 (5 bases each). From germline, CDR1 is DFQATT and CDR2 SNEGSKA (reference sequence). This CDR3 has 14 residues. V was clipped by 3 bases and J by 3 bases, with 11 bases between them.